Below are 31 T cell receptor beta chains sequenced from a single sample in a study of cytomegalovirus exposure and HLA in healthy donors. The PCR contained 60 Vbeta and 13 Jbeta primers. Produced via immunoSEQ multiplex PCR; TCRdb's table is partial and in-frame only. The repertoire has fewer than 250,000 clones, over 65% of them found once; the top ten carry about 0.63%. Sequencing was carried out using PBMCs. Receptor source: a man between 18 and 29 years old in good health and CMV-seronegative.

The V gene is TRBV7-2, the J gene TRBJ1-5, with 7 nucleotides matching TRBD1. Losses at the gene ends were 4 bases for V and 6 bases for J; bases not matched to a gene: 6. CDR1 is SGHTA, CDR2 FQGNSA, per germline. CDR3 length: 14 amino acids. CDR3 nucleotides: TGTGCCAGCAGCTCTAAAGGGGGCACTCAGCCCCAGCATTTT. Protein product: CASSSKGGTQPQHF.

The chain recombines TRBV10-1 with TRBJ2-1; 11 bases agree with TRBD1. Looked up from germline, CDR1 is WNHNN and CDR2 is SYGVQD (reference sequence). V gave up 0 bases and J gave up 8 bases; unmatched junction bases: 3. The CDR3 is 15 amino acids. CDR3 region: CASSESGQGGDEQFF. Here the CDR3 DNA reads TGCGCCAGCAGTGAGTCGGGACAGGGGGGCGATGAGCAGTTCTTC.

The chain uses TRBV7-6 and TRBJ2-7; D is unresolved. V lost 1 base and J lost 0, with 4 bases in between. CDR1 and CDR2 (germline): SGHVS, FNYEAQ. CDR3 length: 13 amino acids. The CDR3 here is CASSLGASYEQYF. The CDR3 DNA reads TGTGCCAGCAGCTTAGGGGCCTCCTACGAGCAGTACTTC.

The chain combines TRBV2 with TRBJ1-3; weak D call: TRBD1 (5 bases). Germline-derived CDR1 and CDR2 are SNHLY and FYNNEI. The CDR3 has 16 amino acids. The germline V and J ends were trimmed by 6 bases and 4 bases, with 19 bases remaining between them. CDR3 region: CASSGPSGEEGNTIYF. In nucleotides, the CDR3 is TGTGCCAGCAGCGGCCCGTCGGGGGAAGAGGGAAACACCATATATTTT.

CDR3 sequence: CSVEGATAGSSYNEQFF. Written as DNA, the CDR3 is TGCAGCGTTGAAGGGGCCACGGCTGGGTCCTCCTACAATGAGCAGTTCTTC. This chain links TRBV29-1 with TRBJ2-1; D is unclear. The V end was cut by 1 base, the J end by 0 bases, with 16 bases between. The germline CDR1 and CDR2 sequences are SQVTM and ANQGSEA. The CDR3 length is 17 residues.

The CDR3 region is CASFGRDRPNEKLFF. The CDR3 DNA reads TGCGCCAGCTTTGGGCGGGACAGACCGAATGAAAAACTGTTTTTT. The rearrangement uses TRBV4-1 and TRBJ1-4; 7 nucleotides align to TRBD1. Per germline, CDR1 MGHRA and CDR2 YSYEKL. There are 15 residues in the CDR3. Unmatched junction bases numbered 11, after V lost 8 bases and J lost 5 bases.

This clone was recorded only once. The V gene is TRBV6-5, the J gene TRBJ2-7; D is possibly TRBD1 (6 bases). The CDR3 runs to 15 residues. With 6 bases removed from V and 3 bases from J, the gap between germline ends came to 18 bases. Germline V gene lookup returns CDR1 MNHEY and CDR2 SVGAGI. The CDR3, as DNA: TGTGCCAGCAGCAGCGAGACAGGCCGCCGCTACGAGCAGTACTTC. This encodes CASSSETGRRYEQYF.

This chain uses TRBV6-5 with TRBJ1-5; D is uncertain. Germline assignment: CDR1 MNHEY and CDR2 SVGAGI. V lost 6 bases and J lost 0, with 9 bases in between. This CDR3 is 14 amino acids long. CDR3 residues: CASRDTNSNQPQHF. CDR3 nucleotides: TGTGCCAGCAGAGACACGAATAGCAATCAGCCCCAGCATTTT.

A few counts support this clone. The chain joins TRBV19 to TRBJ2-6, with D maybe TRBD1 (6 bases). Trimming removed 4 bases at V and 0 bases at J, with 7 bases between. The V gene's germline CDR1 is LNHDA and CDR2 SQIVND (reference sequence). The CDR3 has 15 amino acids. The CDR3 bases are TGTGCCAGTAGTACAGGGGTCTCTGGGGCCAACGTCCTGACTTTC. It specifies CASSTGVSGANVLTF.

The rearrangement uses TRBV18 and TRBJ2-7, with 8 bases identical to TRBD1. V lost 5 bases to trimming and J lost 7 bases; unmatched junction nucleotides: 7. This CDR3 is built from 13 residues. Germline CDR1 is KGHSH and CDR2 is LQKENI. This CDR3 is CASSSNRGFEQYF. The CDR3 coding sequence is TGTGCCAGCTCATCGAACAGGGGGTTTGAGCAGTACTTC.

The chain is built from TRBV11-2 and TRBJ1-4; TRBD1 matches at 8 bases. Trimming removed 7 bases from V and 3 bases from J; junction bases left unmatched: 7. The length of the CDR3 is 15 residues. The germline V gene has CDR1 SGHAT and CDR2 FQNNGV. The CDR3 DNA follows: TGTGCCAGCACCGGAGAGGGACAGGCTAATGAAAAACTGTTTTTT. Translated, it gives CASTGEGQANEKLFF.

The chain couples TRBV6-5 to TRBJ1-6, with D possibly matching TRBD1 (6 bases). The CDR3 runs 15 residues. The V and J ends lost 6 bases and 3 bases respectively, with 12 bases between them. Germline V CDR1 and CDR2: MNHEY, SVGAGI. CDR3 sequence reads: CASSLGRGYNSPLHF. The CDR3 DNA is TGTGCCAGCAGCCTAGGCAGGGGCTATAATTCACCCCTCCACTTT.

The J gene is TRBJ2-1, the V gene TRBV14; TRBD1 is a possible D gene (5 bases). The CDR3 loop spans 14 amino acids. Trimming stripped 6 bases from V and 9 bases from J, with 18 bases between. Germline V CDR1 and CDR2: SGHDN, FVKESK. The DNA of the CDR3 is TGTGCCAGCAGAGCCAAGGACAAACCTAGTGAGCAGTTCTTC. Its translation: CASRAKDKPSEQFF.

The V and J genes are TRBV15 and TRBJ2-7, with D maybe TRBD1 (6 bases). The V gene lost 0 bases and the J gene lost 0 bases, with 12 bases spanning the gap. The CDR3 loop spans 16 amino acids. CDR1 LNHNV and CDR2 YYDKDF come from the germline V gene (reference sequence). CDR3 in amino acids: CATSRDITGNSYEQYF. The CDR3 DNA sequence: TGTGCCACCAGCAGAGATATTACAGGGAACTCCTACGAGCAGTACTTC.

Note on this clone: One end of the junction fails to match germline, which may point to a read error. This chain connects TRBV7-9 to TRBJ2-2; perhaps TRBD2 as D (8 bases). The CDR3 length is 14 residues. Germline V CDR1 and CDR2: SEHNR, FQNEAQ (reference sequence). CDR3 in DNA: TGTTCCAGCAGCGGGGGACAGCGAATCGGGGAGCTGTTTTTT. It yields the protein CSSSGGQRIGELFF.

The table lists this clone with a few counts. The rearrangement links TRBV18 to TRBJ1-4; D perhaps matches TRBD1 (6 bases). Germline V gives CDR1 KGHSH, CDR2 LQKENI. Trimming shortened V by 0 bases and J by 0 bases, and 11 bases separated the two germline ends. The CDR3 is 17 residues long. The CDR3 DNA reads TGTGCCAGCTCACCACCCTGGGACACAACAACTAATGAAAAACTGTTTTTT. This gives the protein CASSPPWDTTTNEKLFF.

The V and J genes are TRBV6-5 and TRBJ2-3, with 8 bases that match TRBD1. Germline V lookup: CDR1 MNHEY, CDR2 SVGAGI. The J segment lost 4 bases and the V segment lost 6 bases, leaving 9 bases of the junction unmatched. This CDR3 spans 15 amino acids. The CDR3 is CASSPIDRGPDTQYF. In DNA form, the CDR3 reads TGTGCCAGCAGCCCCATCGACAGGGGTCCAGATACGCAGTATTTT.

V and J are TRBV27 and TRBJ1-6; D gene ambiguous. The CDR3 is made up of 13 amino acids. V lost 6 bases to trimming and J lost 7 bases, with 10 bases between them. Germline-derived CDR1 and CDR2 are MNHEY and SMNVEV (reference sequence). As DNA, the CDR3 is TGTGCCAGCAGGGCTTTCGGGAATTCACCCCTCCACTTT. Translation: CASRAFGNSPLHF.

The chain combines TRBV6-1 with TRBJ1-2; 7 bases are a match to TRBD1. V shed 6 bases, J shed 4 bases, and the junction held 5 bases outside the gene matches. This CDR3 comprises 13 residues. Germline V gene sequence: CDR1 MNHNS, CDR2 SASEGT. This CDR3 reads CASRGDRSYGYTF. In nucleotides, the CDR3 is TGTGCCAGCAGGGGGGACAGAAGCTATGGCTACACCTTC.

This clone was counted a single time. The gene calls are TRBV9 and TRBJ2-1; 10 bases map to TRBD2. J gave up 8 bases and V 1 base, and 3 bases lay outside the gene matches. The CDR3 runs 14 residues. CDR1 and CDR2 (germline): SGDLS, YYNGEE. The chain's CDR3 is CASSVTSGNYEQFF. The DNA of the CDR3 is TGTGCCAGCAGCGTAACTAGCGGGAACTATGAGCAGTTCTTC.

The V and J genes are TRBV18 and TRBJ2-7; 7 positions agree with TRBD2. J gave up 3 bases and V 3 bases, and 2 bases lay outside the gene matches. CDR3 length equals 13 residues. The V gene's germline CDR1 is KGHSH and CDR2 LQKENI. CDR3 nucleotide sequence: TGTGCCAGCTCACCCGGGACTAACTACGAGCAGTACTTC. Its protein product is CASSPGTNYEQYF.

This rearrangement joins TRBV11-1 to TRBJ2-7; D is possibly TRBD1 (6 bases). The CDR3 is 14 amino acids. Germline V CDR1 and CDR2: SGHAT, FQDESV (reference sequence). V lost 1 base to trimming and J lost 3 bases, with 10 bases between them. DNA of the CDR3: TGTGCCAGCAGCTTAGAACAGGGTAACTACGAGCAGTACTTC. Protein product: CASSLEQGNYEQYF.

The gene calls are TRBV30 and TRBJ2-1, with D unresolved. Germline CDR1 and CDR2: GTSNPN and SVGIG (reference sequence). The CDR3 spans 13 residues. The V and J ends lost 2 bases and 3 bases respectively, with 8 bases between them. CDR3 DNA: TGTGCCTGGAGTTCCGGTATCTACAATGAGCAGTTCTTC. As protein: CAWSSGIYNEQFF.

The chain employs TRBV7-2 and TRBJ2-7; D may be TRBD1 (5 bases). This CDR3 has 15 residues. Per the germline V gene, CDR1 is SGHTA and CDR2 is FQGNSA. Trimming pared 1 base from V and 2 bases from J, leaving 12 bases between. In nucleotides, the CDR3 is TGTGCCAGCAGCTTAGGGAGAACAGGCCCCTACGAGCAGTACTTC. As protein: CASSLGRTGPYEQYF.

Points on this clone: This sample also contains other DNA sequences that code for the same CDR3. The J gene is TRBJ2-1, the V gene TRBV2; D gene ambiguous. CDR1 and CDR2 (germline): SNHLY, FYNNEI. The ends were cut back, 7 bases at V and 6 bases at J, with 4 bases in the middle. The CDR3 sequence is 10 residues long. The CDR3 spells CASTGNEQFF. DNA for the CDR3: TGTGCCAGCACGGGCAATGAGCAGTTCTTC. The full variable domain, in which reference TRBV2 and TRBJ2-1 provide the parts outside the CDR3, is EPEVTQTPSHQVTQMGQEVILRCVPISNHLYFYWYRQILGQKVEFLVSFYNNEISEKSEIFDDQFSVERPDGSNFTLKIRSTKLEDSAMYFCASTGNEQFFGPGTRLTVL.

The CDR3 DNA follows: TGTGCCAGCAGTCGAGGGAGGCCCGGGGAGCTGTTTTTT. Translating it yields CASSRGRPGELFF. V and J are TRBV25-1 and TRBJ2-2; tentative D call: TRBD2 (6 bases). Germline loops: CDR1 MGHDK, CDR2 SYGVNS. CDR3 length: 13 residues. Trimming cost V 5 bases and J 6 bases, with 10 bases left between them.

The genes are TRBV5-4 and TRBJ2-7; TRBD2 agrees at 8 bases. This CDR3 has 16 residues. CDR1 SGHNT and CDR2 YYREEE come from the germline V gene (reference sequence). The V segment lost 3 bases and the J segment 6 bases; nucleotides outside the gene matches: 14. The CDR3 here is CASSSKRGATSGEQYF. DNA for the CDR3: TGTGCCAGCAGCTCGAAACGGGGAGCAACTAGCGGCGAGCAGTACTTC.

This sequence joins TRBV6-1 and TRBJ2-7; D is perhaps TRBD2 (7 bases). The CDR3 length is 15 residues. V was clipped by 4 bases and J by 0 bases, with 13 bases between them. CDR1 is MNHNS, CDR2 SASEGT, per germline. The CDR3 DNA sequence: TGTGCCAGCAGTGTAAGGGGGGGAAGCTCCTACGAGCAGTACTTC. This codes for CASSVRGGSSYEQYF.

J is TRBJ1-2 and V is TRBV20-1; D gene ambiguous. Germline assignment: CDR1 DFQATT and CDR2 SNEGSKA (reference sequence). This CDR3 comprises 11 residues. CDR3 loop: CTSSELWGYTF. As DNA, the CDR3 is TGCACAAGCTCTGAATTATGGGGCTACACCTTC.

This clone occurred once. The chain employs TRBV30 and TRBJ2-1, with TRBD2 matching 8 bases. Trimming removed 6 bases from V and 10 bases from J; junction bases left unmatched: 14. CDR3 length: 14 residues. The germline gives CDR1 GTSNPN, CDR2 SVGIG (reference sequence). The CDR3 protein is CACPRRGVPWEQFF. The CDR3 DNA reads TGTGCCTGCCCTCGGCGGGGGGTCCCGTGGGAGCAGTTCTTC.

The gene calls are TRBV29-1 and TRBJ2-1; possible D gene TRBD2, 5 bases. The CDR3 is 15 residues long. Germline loops: CDR1 SQVTM, CDR2 ANQGSEA. Trimming left V 0 bases short and J 4 bases short, with 13 bases between. CDR3 in DNA: TGCAGCGTTGAAGAGTCTGCCGGGATTTACAATGAGCAGTTCTTC. Translated: CSVEESAGIYNEQFF.